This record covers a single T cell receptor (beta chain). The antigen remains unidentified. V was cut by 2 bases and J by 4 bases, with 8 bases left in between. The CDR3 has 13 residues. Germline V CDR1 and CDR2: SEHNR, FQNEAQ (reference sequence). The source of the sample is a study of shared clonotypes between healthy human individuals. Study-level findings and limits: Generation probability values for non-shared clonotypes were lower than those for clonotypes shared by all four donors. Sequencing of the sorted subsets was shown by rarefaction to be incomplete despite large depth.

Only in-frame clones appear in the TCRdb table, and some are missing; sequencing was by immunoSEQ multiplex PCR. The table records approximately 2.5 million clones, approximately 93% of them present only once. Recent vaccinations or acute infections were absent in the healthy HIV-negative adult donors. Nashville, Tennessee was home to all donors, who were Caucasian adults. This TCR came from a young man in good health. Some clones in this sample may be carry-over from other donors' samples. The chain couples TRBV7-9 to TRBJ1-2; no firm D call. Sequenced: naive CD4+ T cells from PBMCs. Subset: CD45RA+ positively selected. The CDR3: CASSLNLGYGYTF. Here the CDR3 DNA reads TGTGCCAGCAGCTTAAATTTAGGCTATGGCTACACCTTC.